This is a list of T cell receptor beta chains from one sample in a study of regulatory T cells in long-lasting Graves disease. TCRdb re-analysed the multiplex PCR reads in MiXCR, keeping a single row per CDR3 protein. The sample shows over 300,000 distinct CDR3 sequences, around 20% of them seen only once. This specimen was peripheral blood mononuclear cells (PBMCs), taken when the disease was refractory, from a patient treated with antithyroid drugs. The receptor set was obtained from a female donor with Graves disease. CDR3s include the opening cysteine and the closing phenylalanine or tryptophan. The order of the fields is J gene, D gene, V gene, clone size, CDR3 DNA, CDR3 protein. D genes are given only for firm matches. Clone sizes are given selectively: once, few, many, or a class where the clone is expanded.

j_call: TRBJ1-2; d_call: NA; v_call: TRBV6-1; clone_size: many; cdr3_nt: TGTGCCAGCAAGATAGACCTATCCCGTGGCTACACCTTC; cdr3_aa: CASKIDLSRGYTF
j_call: TRBJ2-4; d_call: TRBD2; v_call: TRBV30; clone_size: many; cdr3_nt: TGTGCCTGGAGTGTACTAATCCTCCGGGAGGGCTACAAAAACATTCAGTACTTC; cdr3_aa: CAWSVLILREGYKNIQYF
j_call: TRBJ1-1; d_call: NA; v_call: TRBV5-4; clone_size: NA; cdr3_nt: TGTGCCAGCAGTTGGGAGGCAGGGAGGAACACTGAAGCTTTCTTT; cdr3_aa: CASSWEAGRNTEAFF
j_call: TRBJ1-1; d_call: TRBD1; v_call: TRBV7-2; clone_size: many; cdr3_nt: TGTGCCAGCAGCTGGGACAGGGTTAACACTGAAGCTTTCTTT; cdr3_aa: CASSWDRVNTEAFF
j_call: TRBJ2-2; d_call: TRBD2; v_call: TRBV12-3/TRBV12-4; clone_size: NA; cdr3_nt: TGTGCCAGCAGTTACCCACGTAGCGGGAGGGTAGCCGGGGAGCTGTTTTTT; cdr3_aa: CASSYPRSGRVAGELFF
j_call: TRBJ2-1; d_call: NA; v_call: TRBV11-3; clone_size: few; cdr3_nt: TGTGCCAGCAGCTTCGACACCTCCTACAATGAGCAGCTCTTC; cdr3_aa: CASSFDTSYNEQLF
j_call: TRBJ1-5; d_call: TRBD1; v_call: TRBV28; clone_size: many; cdr3_nt: TGTGCCAGCAGTTTAGGACAGGAGGTCCAGCCCCAGCATTTT; cdr3_aa: CASSLGQEVQPQHF
j_call: TRBJ2-1; d_call: TRBD2; v_call: TRBV7-2; clone_size: NA; cdr3_nt: TGTGCCAGCAGCTACGTAGCGGGTGGGGGGAATGAGCAGTTCTTC; cdr3_aa: CASSYVAGGGNEQFF
j_call: TRBJ1-5; d_call: NA; v_call: TRBV2; clone_size: many; cdr3_nt: TGTGCCAGCAGTGAACAGCCACCCCGATCGAATCAGCCCCAGCATTTT; cdr3_aa: CASSEQPPRSNQPQHF
j_call: TRBJ1-2; d_call: TRBD1; v_call: TRBV7-2; clone_size: many; cdr3_nt: TGTGCCAGCAGCGCTAGTCCCAGGACAGGCCGGGGCTACACCTTC; cdr3_aa: CASSASPRTGRGYTF
j_call: TRBJ1-1; d_call: NA; v_call: TRBV24-1; clone_size: NA; cdr3_nt: TGTGCCACCAGGGACCAGTTAGACACTGAAGCTTTCTTT; cdr3_aa: CATRDQLDTEAFF
j_call: TRBJ2-7; d_call: NA; v_call: TRBV12-3/TRBV12-4; clone_size: many; cdr3_nt: TGTGCCAGCAAATACAGGGAAGCGGACGAGCAGTACTTC; cdr3_aa: CASKYREADEQYF
j_call: TRBJ1-2; d_call: TRBD1; v_call: TRBV27; clone_size: many; cdr3_nt: TGTGCCAGCAGTTTATCACCCAGGGGGATTCGTGGCTACACCTTC; cdr3_aa: CASSLSPRGIRGYTF
j_call: TRBJ1-2; d_call: TRBD1; v_call: TRBV12-3/TRBV12-4; clone_size: many; cdr3_nt: TGTGCCAGCAGTTTAGGCAGGGGGCAGGCGAACTATGGCTACACCTTC; cdr3_aa: CASSLGRGQANYGYTF
j_call: TRBJ1-5; d_call: NA; v_call: TRBV18; clone_size: few; cdr3_nt: TGTGCCAGCTCACCACGGCCAGCTAGCAATCAGCCCCAGCATTTT; cdr3_aa: CASSPRPASNQPQHF
j_call: TRBJ2-5; d_call: TRBD1; v_call: TRBV5-6; clone_size: many; cdr3_nt: TGTGCCAGCAGCTCATGGACAGGGGAAGAGACCCAGTACTTC; cdr3_aa: CASSSWTGEETQYF
j_call: TRBJ1-6; d_call: NA; v_call: TRBV2; clone_size: many; cdr3_nt: TGTGCCAGCAGGGTGATTGGTTCACCCCTCCACTTT; cdr3_aa: CASRVIGSPLHF
j_call: TRBJ1-1; d_call: TRBD1; v_call: TRBV4-1; clone_size: NA; cdr3_nt: TGCGCCAGCAGCCATCTAACCAGGGGGACCACTGAAGCTTTCTTT; cdr3_aa: CASSHLTRGTTEAFF
j_call: TRBJ1-1; d_call: NA; v_call: TRBV28; clone_size: NA; cdr3_nt: TGTGCCAGCAGCTCGACAGCGTGGAACACTGAAGCTTTCTTT; cdr3_aa: CASSSTAWNTEAFF
j_call: TRBJ2-7; d_call: NA; v_call: TRBV28; clone_size: many; cdr3_nt: TGTGCCAGCAGTCCTCGCGGCGAGCAGTACTTC; cdr3_aa: CASSPRGEQYF
j_call: TRBJ1-2; d_call: NA; v_call: TRBV20-1; clone_size: many; cdr3_nt: TGCAGTGCCGGGCCTTACGCGGCGTCCGGCTACACCTTC; cdr3_aa: CSAGPYAASGYTF
j_call: TRBJ2-6; d_call: NA; v_call: TRBV7-3; clone_size: NA; cdr3_nt: TGTGCCAGCAGCTTAGGGCCTCCCTCTGGGGCCAACGTCCTGACTTTC; cdr3_aa: CASSLGPPSGANVLTF
j_call: TRBJ1-1; d_call: NA; v_call: TRBV13; clone_size: many; cdr3_nt: TGTGCCAGCAGCCTGGGGATTAGGGCCAAGGCTTTCTTT; cdr3_aa: CASSLGIRAKAFF
j_call: TRBJ2-2; d_call: TRBD1; v_call: TRBV19; clone_size: NA; cdr3_nt: TGTGCCAGTAGTAAGACAGGGATCAACACCGGGGAGCTGTTTTTT; cdr3_aa: CASSKTGINTGELFF
j_call: TRBJ1-5; d_call: NA; v_call: TRBV28; clone_size: NA; cdr3_nt: TGTGCCAGCAGTTTGACACCCCCTTCATATAGCAATCAGCCCCAGCATTTT; cdr3_aa: CASSLTPPSYSNQPQHF
j_call: TRBJ1-5; d_call: NA; v_call: TRBV12-3/TRBV12-4; clone_size: many; cdr3_nt: TGTGCCAGCAGTTTAGCCCTCTCAGGACCCAATCAGCCCCAGCATTTT; cdr3_aa: CASSLALSGPNQPQHF
j_call: TRBJ1-1; d_call: NA; v_call: TRBV5-1; clone_size: once; cdr3_nt: TGCGCCAGCAGGCACCAGGAGGCTAGCACTGAAGCTTTCTTT; cdr3_aa: CASRHQEASTEAFF
j_call: TRBJ2-5; d_call: NA; v_call: TRBV7-8; clone_size: NA; cdr3_nt: TGTGCCAGCAGCTACCTAGAGGCCCAGTACTTC; cdr3_aa: CASSYLEAQYF
j_call: TRBJ2-2; d_call: NA; v_call: TRBV9; clone_size: NA; cdr3_nt: TGTGCCAGCAGCGTAGGAGTAAGGAACACCGGGGAGCTGTTTTTT; cdr3_aa: CASSVGVRNTGELFF
j_call: TRBJ2-7; d_call: NA; v_call: TRBV20-1; clone_size: NA; cdr3_nt: TGCAGTGCCGGAGGCAACAGCGGCTACGAGCAGTACTTC; cdr3_aa: CSAGGNSGYEQYF
j_call: TRBJ2-7; d_call: TRBD1; v_call: TRBV3-1; clone_size: few; cdr3_nt: TGTGCCAGCAGCCAAGGGTACGGGACAGCCTCCTACGAGCAGTACTTC; cdr3_aa: CASSQGYGTASYEQYF
j_call: TRBJ2-5; d_call: NA; v_call: TRBV20-1; clone_size: many; cdr3_nt: TGCAGTGCTGGGGGGCAGGGAAGTAGGGAAAGGGAGACCCAGTACTTC; cdr3_aa: CSAGGQGSRERETQYF
j_call: TRBJ1-6; d_call: NA; v_call: TRBV7-9; clone_size: few; cdr3_nt: TGTGCCAGCAGCTTGTCCGACAGAAATAATTCACCCCTCCACTTT; cdr3_aa: CASSLSDRNNSPLHF
j_call: TRBJ2-2; d_call: NA; v_call: TRBV9; clone_size: NA; cdr3_nt: TGTGCCAGCAGCGTAGGGGGCGGGGAGCTGTTTTTT; cdr3_aa: CASSVGGGELFF
j_call: TRBJ2-1; d_call: NA; v_call: TRBV28; clone_size: few; cdr3_nt: TGTGCCAGCAGCCCCCCTCGGCGGGAAGTCCTTTCCAATGAGCAGTTCTTC; cdr3_aa: CASSPPRREVLSNEQFF
j_call: TRBJ2-2; d_call: TRBD2; v_call: TRBV6-1; clone_size: few; cdr3_nt: TGTGCCAGCAGTCAGGTAGCGGGGGGCCTTGTCGGGGAGCTGTTTTTT; cdr3_aa: CASSQVAGGLVGELFF
j_call: TRBJ2-5; d_call: NA; v_call: TRBV19; clone_size: NA; cdr3_nt: TGTGCCAGTAGTATACGTCGTAAAGAGACCCAGTACTTC; cdr3_aa: CASSIRRKETQYF
j_call: TRBJ2-5; d_call: TRBD2; v_call: TRBV27; clone_size: many; cdr3_nt: TGTGCCAGCAAGCCCCGGACTAGCGGGAGGGTGTACCAAGAGACCCAGTACTTC; cdr3_aa: CASKPRTSGRVYQETQYF
j_call: TRBJ1-5; d_call: TRBD1; v_call: TRBV20-1; clone_size: once; cdr3_nt: TGCAGTGCTAGAGATACCAGGAGGGGGCTATGGCCCCAGCATTTT; cdr3_aa: CSARDTRRGLWPQHF
j_call: TRBJ2-7; d_call: NA; v_call: TRBV28; clone_size: many; cdr3_nt: TGTGCCAGCACCACGGGGGTTTACGAGCAGTACTTC; cdr3_aa: CASTTGVYEQYF
j_call: TRBJ2-3; d_call: TRBD2; v_call: TRBV7-2; clone_size: few; cdr3_nt: TGTGCCAGCAGCCCAGGCCCGGGACTAGGTACAGATACGCAGTATTTT; cdr3_aa: CASSPGPGLGTDTQYF
j_call: TRBJ1-1; d_call: NA; v_call: TRBV7-2; clone_size: many; cdr3_nt: TGTGCCAGCAGCTCGTATTACAGGGCCATGAACACTGAAGCTTTCTTT; cdr3_aa: CASSSYYRAMNTEAFF
j_call: TRBJ1-2; d_call: NA; v_call: TRBV5-4; clone_size: NA; cdr3_nt: TGTGCCAGCAGCTACGGACAGCCGGGCTATGGCTACACCTTC; cdr3_aa: CASSYGQPGYGYTF